In this sample, the clone carrying this T cell receptor (beta chain) turned up a few times. Antigen: not known. A mixed TRB-A/B primer pool amplified rearranged TRB by multiplex touch-down PCR. MiXCR, run by TCRdb on the multiplex PCR reads, gives a single entry per CDR3 protein. The sample shows more than 8,500 distinct CDR3 sequences, about 40% of them seen only once. This sample is part of a study of T cell repertoires in aging, cancer and after chemotherapy. About the study: The full dataset contained several million TCR reads. Overall study results and limits: Untreated cancer patients had significantly lower blood TCR diversity than age-matched healthy donors. In healthy donors, age-related TCR diversity loss mainly reflected lost richness. Across the chemotherapy interval, each cancer cohort showed higher median generation probability, suggesting thymic rebound.

The J segment lost 6 bases and the V segment lost 6 bases, leaving 5 bases of the junction unmatched. There are 13 residues in the CDR3. Germline V gene lookup returns CDR1 MNHNS and CDR2 SASEGT. Peripheral blood genomic DNA, not sorted cells or RNA, was the template. The genes are TRBV6-1 and TRBJ1-2, with TRBD1 identical over 9 bases. Material: blood. The receptor was isolated from a human donor with a solid tumor. The CDR3 sequence: CASRRTGVDGYTF. CDR3 nucleotide sequence: TGTGCCAGCAGAAGGACAGGGGTGGATGGCTACACCTTC.